Shown below are 30 T cell receptor beta chains from a single sample sequenced in a study of T-cell reconstitution after alpha-beta-depleted transplantation in children. Researchers prepared the TCRbeta library using unique molecular identifiers, the study reports. Using its own MiXCR run on the PCR reads, TCRdb lists one record per CDR3 protein. This table holds 200,000 to 250,000 distinct CDR3 sequences, 8% to 10% found once. The sample was PBMCs from the stem cell graft donor, taken from the stem cell graft. The receptors come from a human donor who donated a stem cell graft to a child with acute lymphoblastic leukemia.

The sample holds many counts of this clonotype. This chain joins TRBV7-6 and TRBJ2-1; 9 bases agree with TRBD2. The CDR3 extends over 14 amino acids. V lost 6 bases, J lost 5 bases, and 5 bases stayed unmatched. Germline V gene sequence: CDR1 SGHVS, CDR2 FNYEAQ. The CDR3 DNA reads TGTGCCAGCAGACCAGCGGGGGGAAACAATGAGCAGTTCTTC. It yields the protein CASRPAGGNNEQFF. The whole variable domain, remainder taken from reference TRBV7-6 and TRBJ2-1, is GAGVSQSPRYKVTKRGQDVALRCDPISGHVSLYWYRQALGQGPEFLTYFNYEAQQDKSGLPNDRFSAERPEGSISTLTIQRTEQRDSAMYRCASRPAGGNNEQFFGPGTRLTVL.

The chain carries TRBV12-3 or TRBV12-4 and TRBJ1-1; no reliable D call. Trimming removed 3 bases from V and 2 bases from J, with 7 bases in between. This CDR3 is 13 amino acids long. In nucleotides, the CDR3 is TGTGCCAGCAGTTTCGCCAGTAACACTGAAGCTTTCTTT. It encodes CASSFASNTEAFF.

The chain couples TRBV5-1 to TRBJ2-2; tentatively, D is TRBD1 or TRBD2 (5 bases each). The CDR3 sequence is 14 residues long. The V end was cut by 7 bases, the J end by 0 bases, with 10 bases between. The germline V gene has CDR1 SGHRS and CDR2 YFSETQ. The CDR3 nucleotides read TGCGCCAGCTCCGGGGCTGCGAACACCGGGGAGCTGTTTTTT. Amino acids: CASSGAANTGELFF. The variable domain in full, with the rest retrieved from reference TRBV5-1 and TRBJ2-2, is KAGVTQTPRYLIKTRGQQVTLSCSPISGHRSVSWYQQTPGQGLQFLFEYFSETQRNKGNFPGRFSGRQFSNSRSEMNVSTLELGDSALYLCASSGAANTGELFFGEGSRLTVL.

At least ten counts were recorded for this clonotype. V and J are TRBV20-1 and TRBJ2-5, with TRBD2 as a possible D gene (6 bases). The CDR3 consists of 12 residues. V was cut by 6 bases and J by 5 bases, with 13 bases left in between. Germline V gene lookup returns CDR1 DFQATT and CDR2 SNEGSKA (reference sequence). The CDR3 DNA is TGCAGTGCACTGGGGGGACTGGAGACCCAGTACTTC. Translating gives CSALGGLETQYF.

In this sample, this clonotype turned up many times. This sequence joins TRBV10-2 and TRBJ2-3, with TRBD2 identical over 9 bases. Per germline, CDR1 WSHSY and CDR2 SAAADI. The CDR3 sequence is 16 residues long. V lost 0 bases to trimming and J lost 5 bases; unmatched junction nucleotides: 6. In DNA form, the CDR3 reads TGCGCCAGCAGTGAGTCACCTAGCGGGGTCAAAGATACGCAGTATTTT. This encodes CASSESPSGVKDTQYF.

Ten or more counts support this clonotype. The gene calls are TRBV27 and TRBJ1-2; 9 bases align to TRBD1. Germline assignment: CDR1 MNHEY and CDR2 SMNVEV (reference sequence). This CDR3 is 15 amino acids long. Losses at the gene ends were 5 bases for V and 4 bases for J; bases not matched to a gene: 8. CDR3 protein: CASSLGTGRSYGYTF. The CDR3 bases are TGTGCCAGCAGTCTAGGGACAGGGCGAAGCTATGGCTACACCTTC.

This chain joins TRBV6-2 or TRBV6-3 and TRBJ1-5, with TRBD1 matching over 8 bases. This CDR3 is 17 amino acids long. The V and J ends lost 10 bases and 0 bases, in that order; junction bases with no gene match: 14. CDR1 MNHEY and CDR2 SVGEGT come from the germline V gene. The CDR3, as DNA: TGTGCCACCCAACCGGACAGGGCGAGGTATAGCAATCAGCCCCAGCATTTT. Translating it yields CATQPDRARYSNQPQHF.

This clonotype was detected a few times. V and J are TRBV27 and TRBJ2-2, with TRBD1 as a possible D gene (6 bases). V lost 10 bases and J 2 bases, leaving 23 bases between the germline ends. The CDR3 covers 17 residues. The V gene's germline CDR1 is MNHEY and CDR2 SMNVEV (reference sequence). The CDR3 sequence is CATTPRGQTKNTGELFF. The CDR3, as DNA: TGTGCCACGACACCCCGCGGACAGACCAAAAACACCGGGGAGCTGTTTTTT.

This clonotype was detected ten times or more. This chain uses TRBV6-1 with TRBJ1-2, with D possibly matching TRBD1 (5 bases). The CDR3 consists of 13 residues. Trimming removed 7 bases at V and 8 bases at J, with 17 bases between. Germline values: CDR1 MNHNS, CDR2 SASEGT. In DNA form, the CDR3 reads TGTGCCAGCACCCGGGGCCTAAACCAGGGCTACACCTTC. The encoded protein is CASTRGLNQGYTF.

The V gene is TRBV5-1, the J gene TRBJ1-4; the D is unclear. The CDR3 runs to 16 residues. V lost 4 bases and J 0 bases, leaving 13 bases between the germline ends. Germline CDR1 reads SGHRS; CDR2 reads YFSETQ. In DNA form, the CDR3 reads TGCGCCAGCAGCGTCCGGGGAGACGCAACTAATGAAAAACTGTTTTTT. Translation: CASSVRGDATNEKLFF. Full variable domain (rest looked up from reference TRBV5-1 and TRBJ1-4): KAGVTQTPRYLIKTRGQQVTLSCSPISGHRSVSWYQQTPGQGLQFLFEYFSETQRNKGNFPGRFSGRQFSNSRSEMNVSTLELGDSALYLCASSVRGDATNEKLFFGSGTQLSVL.

This clonotype was found a few times. The rearrangement links TRBV7-2 to TRBJ2-3; D might be TRBD2 (7 bases). Trimming took off 0 bases at V and 1 base at J, with 11 bases between the two ends. The CDR3 sequence is 16 residues long. The germline CDR1 and CDR2 sequences are SGHTA and FQGNSA. CDR3 in amino acids: CASSLAGGPRTDTQYF. DNA for the CDR3: TGTGCCAGCAGCTTAGCGGGGGGGCCTCGCACAGATACGCAGTATTTT.

The sample holds a few counts of this clonotype. The chain is built from TRBV7-2 and TRBJ2-3; 8 bases fit TRBD2. In germline, CDR1 is SGHTA, CDR2 FQGNSA. V dropped 4 bases and J dropped 2; count of bases not matched to a gene: 5. This CDR3 spans 15 amino acids. For the CDR3, the DNA is TGTGCCAGCAGCTACAGCGGGGGTTACACAGATACGCAGTATTTT. The encoded protein is CASSYSGGYTDTQYF.

In its sample, this clonotype was seen many times. The chain is built from TRBV6-5 and TRBJ1-6; TRBD1 matches 8 bases. This CDR3 comprises 15 residues. Germline V gene data show CDR1 as MNHEY and CDR2 as SVGAGI. Losses at the gene ends were 2 bases for V and 9 bases for J; bases not matched to a gene: 6. In nucleotides, the CDR3 is TGTGCCAGCAGTTACGGTGGACAGGGAAGTTCACCCCTCCACTTT. Its translation is CASSYGGQGSSPLHF.

This clonotype has only a few counts. The J gene is TRBJ2-7, the V gene TRBV7-9; D possibly corresponds to TRBD1 (6 bases). The CDR3 has 14 residues. The germline CDR1 and CDR2 sequences are SEHNR and FQNEAQ (reference sequence). Trimming pared 3 bases from V and 2 bases from J, leaving 11 bases between. Here the CDR3 reads CASSLKTGPYEQYF. The CDR3 region has the DNA TGTGCCAGCAGCTTGAAGACAGGCCCCTACGAGCAGTACTTC.

Only a few counts were recorded for this clonotype. This chain connects TRBV6-2 or TRBV6-3 to TRBJ2-5, with 10 bases that match TRBD2. This CDR3 comprises 15 residues. The ends lost 6 bases at V and 2 bases at J; junction bases unmatched: 6. Germline V gene sequence: CDR1 MNHEY, CDR2 SVGEGT. The CDR3: CASRSLAGAQETQYF. The CDR3, as DNA: TGTGCCAGCAGGTCTCTAGCGGGGGCACAAGAGACCCAGTACTTC.

This clonotype was seen many times. The chain recombines TRBV2 with TRBJ1-5; D gene unclear. The CDR3 length is 15 residues. V was pared by 7 bases and J by 4 bases, with 17 bases between. The germline V gene encodes CDR1 SNHLY and CDR2 FYNNEI. In DNA form, the CDR3 reads TGTGCCAGCAATGGCAATGAAGGGAGAAATCAGCCCCAGCATTTT. This translates into CASNGNEGRNQPQHF.

The count of this clonotype is one. V gene TRBV19 combines with J gene TRBJ1-4; D not certain. Germline CDR1 LNHDA, CDR2 SQIVND (reference sequence). The CDR3 runs to 14 residues. V lost 7 bases and J lost 8, with 17 bases in between. CDR3 sequence (DNA): TGTGCCAGTACAACTCGGGGAGTCGAGGAAAAACTGTTTTTT. Residues: CASTTRGVEEKLFF.

This clonotype was counted many times. This chain uses TRBV10-1 with TRBJ2-3; 12 bases agree with TRBD2. J was trimmed by 0 bases and V by 6 bases; bases with no gene match: 4. The germline gives CDR1 WNHNN, CDR2 SYGVQD (reference sequence). There are 16 residues in the CDR3. This CDR3 is CASSYGLAGSTDTQYF. Here the CDR3 DNA reads TGCGCCAGCAGCTATGGACTAGCGGGGAGCACAGATACGCAGTATTTT.

This clonotype showed up just once. The chain has TRBV6-4 and TRBJ1-5; perhaps TRBD1 as D (6 bases). The CDR3 has 15 amino acids. V was shortened by 6 bases and J by 4 bases, with 16 bases between the two germline ends. CDR1 and CDR2 (germline): MRHNA, SNTAGT. The CDR3 DNA is TGTGCCAGCAGGGCAGAAGGGACAAGTAATCAGCCCCAGCATTTT. As protein: CASRAEGTSNQPQHF.

This clonotype occurred a few times. The chain links TRBV5-1 to TRBJ2-3; maybe TRBD1 (7 bases). Trimming shortened V by 6 bases and J by 0 bases, and 14 bases separated the two germline ends. The V gene's germline CDR1 is SGHRS and CDR2 YFSETQ. CDR3 length equals 15 residues. CDR3 DNA: TGCGCCAGCACCCCGGCAGGGGGGAGCACAGATACGCAGTATTTT. It is translated as CASTPAGGSTDTQYF.

The sample holds many counts of this clonotype. The chain recombines TRBV25-1 with TRBJ2-1; 7 bases agree with TRBD1. Germline CDR1 MGHDK, CDR2 SYGVNS. The CDR3 is 13 residues long. J was trimmed by 6 bases and V by 6 bases; bases with no gene match: 5. This CDR3 is CASSRQGGNEQFF. The CDR3 coding sequence is TGTGCCAGCAGCCGACAGGGTGGCAATGAGCAGTTCTTC.

This clonotype has a count of ten or more. CDR3 in amino acids: CASRRDGRDRMDTEAFF. CDR3 bases: TGCGCCAGCAGACGTGATGGCAGGGATAGGATGGACACTGAAGCTTTCTTT. This sequence joins TRBV5-1 and TRBJ1-1; TRBD1 is a possible D gene (5 bases). The CDR3 sequence is 17 residues long. Germline V CDR1 and CDR2: SGHRS, YFSETQ. Trimming removed 5 bases at V and 3 bases at J, with 23 bases between.

This clonotype was counted at least ten times. The J gene is TRBJ1-5, the V gene TRBV6-2 or TRBV6-3, with TRBD1 matching over 11 bases. Germline V gives CDR1 MNHEY, CDR2 SVGEGT. V shed 2 bases and J 0 bases; nucleotides not matched to a gene: 15. The CDR3 length is 21 residues. The CDR3 sequence is CASSYPTGGTGGSYSNQPQHF. The CDR3 DNA follows: TGTGCCAGCAGTTACCCAACAGGTGGGACAGGGGGTTCCTATAGCAATCAGCCCCAGCATTTT.

This chain links TRBV7-2 with TRBJ1-4; possibly TRBD1 for D (6 bases). V lost 2 bases to trimming and J lost 4 bases, with 11 bases between them. Germline lookup yields CDR1 SGHTA and CDR2 FQGNSA. CDR3 length: 15 residues. Here the CDR3 reads CASSLQQGRNEKLFF. CDR3 sequence (DNA): TGTGCCAGCAGCTTACAGCAGGGGCGTAATGAAAAACTGTTTTTT.

There are a few counts of this clonotype. This chain joins TRBV6-6 and TRBJ1-2; no clear D. The CDR3 loop spans 13 amino acids. V lost 6 bases to trimming and J lost 10 bases, with 18 bases between them. The germline CDR1 and CDR2 sequences are MNHNY and SVGAGI (reference sequence). CDR3 loop: CASSSTAPTDYTF. In nucleotides, the CDR3 is TGTGCCAGCAGCTCGACGGCCCCCACGGACTACACCTTC.

The chain carries TRBV20-1 and TRBJ2-1; weak D call: TRBD1 (6 bases). V was clipped by 4 bases and J by 9 bases, with 10 bases between them. Germline lookup yields CDR1 DFQATT and CDR2 SNEGSKA (reference sequence). The CDR3 has 11 amino acids. As DNA, the CDR3 is TGCAGTGCTACCAGGGGTGGTGAGCAGTTCTTC. This translates into CSATRGGEQFF.

In this sample, this clonotype turned up many times. This chain uses TRBV20-1 with TRBJ1-1; possibly TRBD1 for D (5 bases). Per germline, CDR1 DFQATT and CDR2 SNEGSKA (reference sequence). Between the trimmed V and J ends, which lost 1 base and 1 base, there was a span of 13 bases. This CDR3 has 15 residues. The DNA for the CDR3 is TGCAGTGCTAGAGTCAAGGGGCTCGGGAACACTGAAGCTTTCTTT. Translation: CSARVKGLGNTEAFF.

A word on this clonotype: Just one base apart from a much larger clone, this may be a read error. The rearrangement joins TRBV27 to TRBJ2-2; a possible D gene is TRBD2 (5 bases). CDR3 length: 16 amino acids. Trimming cost V 7 bases and J 0 bases, with 15 bases left between them. Germline values: CDR1 MNHEY, CDR2 SMNVEV (reference sequence). CDR3 nucleotides: TGTGCCAGCACCGAACTCCTGGGAGCGAACACCGGGGAGCTGTTTTTT. Translated: CASTELLGANTGELFF.

The rearrangement uses TRBV5-1 and TRBJ1-2; 7 positions agree with TRBD1. Losses at the gene ends were 1 base for V and 10 bases for J; bases not matched to a gene: 7. This CDR3 has 13 amino acids. In germline, CDR1 is SGHRS, CDR2 YFSETQ. As DNA, the CDR3 is TGCGCCAGCAGCTTGTGGGGGACAGACCTCTACACCTTC. Its protein product is CASSLWGTDLYTF.

This rearrangement joins TRBV20-1 to TRBJ1-1; 8 bases agree with TRBD1. Germline CDR1 is DFQATT and CDR2 is SNEGSKA (reference sequence). The CDR3 is made up of 15 amino acids. V lost 1 base to trimming and J lost 5 bases; unmatched junction nucleotides: 9. Here the CDR3 DNA reads TGCAGTGCTAGAGTGCGACAGGGGACTATTACTGAAGCTTTCTTT. Residues: CSARVRQGTITEAFF.